What follows describes a single TCR beta chain. The entry originates in a study of T cell responses to AZD1222 COVID-19 vaccine. The data were produced by immunoSEQ multiplex PCR, yet TCRdb's version contains in-frame clones alone and is incomplete. This sample has some 200,000 clones, with more than 80% found just once. The clonotype was recovered from an adult who received the MenACWY meningococcal vaccine as a control. The source was peripheral blood, collected 28 days after the second dose of the MenACWY control vaccine.

The DNA for the CDR3 is TGTGCCAGCAGCCCAGGGAATTGGGCCACTGAAGCTTTCTTT. This gives the protein CASSPGNWATEAFF. The chain combines TRBV7-3 with TRBJ1-1; TRBD1 might be the D (5 bases). Trimming stripped 5 bases from V and 4 bases from J, with 14 bases between. The length of the CDR3 is 14 residues. CDR1 and CDR2 from the germline V gene are SGHTA and FQGTGA.